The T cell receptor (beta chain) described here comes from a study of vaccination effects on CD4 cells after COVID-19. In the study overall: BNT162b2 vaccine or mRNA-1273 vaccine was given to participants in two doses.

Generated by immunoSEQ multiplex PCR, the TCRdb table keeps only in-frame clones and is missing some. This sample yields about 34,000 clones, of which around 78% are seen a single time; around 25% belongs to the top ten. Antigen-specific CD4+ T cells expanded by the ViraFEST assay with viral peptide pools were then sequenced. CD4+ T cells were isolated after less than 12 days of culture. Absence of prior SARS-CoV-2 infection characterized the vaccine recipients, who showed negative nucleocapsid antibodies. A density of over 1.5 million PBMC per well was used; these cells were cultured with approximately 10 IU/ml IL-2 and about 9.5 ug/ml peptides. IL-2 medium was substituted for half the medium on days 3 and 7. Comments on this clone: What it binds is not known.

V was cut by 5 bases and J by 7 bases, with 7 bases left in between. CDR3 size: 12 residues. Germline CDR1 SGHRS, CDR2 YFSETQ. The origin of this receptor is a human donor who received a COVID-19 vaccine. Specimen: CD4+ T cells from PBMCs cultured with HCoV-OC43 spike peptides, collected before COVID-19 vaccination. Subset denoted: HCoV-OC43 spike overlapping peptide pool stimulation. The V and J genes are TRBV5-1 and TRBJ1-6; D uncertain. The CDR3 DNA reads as TGCGCCAGCAGGATTGGGAATTCACCCCTCCACTTT. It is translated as CASRIGNSPLHF.